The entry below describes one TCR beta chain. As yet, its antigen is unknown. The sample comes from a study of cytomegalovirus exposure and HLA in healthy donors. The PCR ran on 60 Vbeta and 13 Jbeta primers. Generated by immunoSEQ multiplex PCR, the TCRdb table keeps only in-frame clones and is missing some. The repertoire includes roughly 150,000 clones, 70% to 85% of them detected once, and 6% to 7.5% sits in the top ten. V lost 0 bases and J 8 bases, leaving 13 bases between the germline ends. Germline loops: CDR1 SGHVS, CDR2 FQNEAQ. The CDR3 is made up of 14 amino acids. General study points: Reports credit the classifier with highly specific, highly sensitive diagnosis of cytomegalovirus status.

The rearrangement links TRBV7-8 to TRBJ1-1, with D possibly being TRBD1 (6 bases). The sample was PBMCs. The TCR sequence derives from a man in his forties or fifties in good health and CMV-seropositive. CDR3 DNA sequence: TGTGCCAGCAGCTTAGCTTACAGGGTTTCAGAAGCTTTCTTT. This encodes CASSLAYRVSEAFF.